This is a list of T cell receptor beta chains from one sample in a study of blood T cell repertoires in COVID-19. Assay used: immunoSEQ multiplex PCR; TCRdb lists only in-frame clones, some missing. In the table there are about 280,000 clones, roughly 86% of which are singletons. The sample comprised peripheral blood. The receptors were sampled from a man between 18 and 35 years old with active or convalescent COVID-19. Each CDR3 is given with its conserved first and last residue. Fields, in order: V gene, J gene, D gene, clone size, CDR3 DNA, CDR3 protein. The D gene is left open where the match is weak. Where a row states a size, it is once, few, many or the class of an expanded clone; other rows omit it.

v_call: TRBV5-6
j_call: TRBJ1-1
d_call: .
clone_size: .
cdr3_nt: TGTGCCACCTCACAGGGGAACACTGAAGCTTTCTTT
cdr3_aa: CATSQGNTEAFF

v_call: TRBV6-5
j_call: TRBJ1-3
d_call: .
clone_size: .
cdr3_nt: TGTGCCAGCAGTCTGACTTGGGGGGACGTAGACACCATATATTTT
cdr3_aa: CASSLTWGDVDTIYF

v_call: TRBV10-3
j_call: TRBJ1-1
d_call: TRBD1
clone_size: .
cdr3_nt: TGTGCCATCAGTGAATTTACAGGGGTGGGGAACACTGAAGCTTTCTTT
cdr3_aa: CAISEFTGVGNTEAFF

v_call: TRBV25-1
j_call: TRBJ1-2
d_call: .
clone_size: .
cdr3_nt: TGTGCCAGCAGCGACAACGTTAGGGGTGGCTACACCTTC
cdr3_aa: CASSDNVRGGYTF

v_call: TRBV15
j_call: TRBJ2-3
d_call: .
clone_size: .
cdr3_nt: TGTGCCACCAGCAGAGGACAGGAAGAGCAGACAGATACGCAGTATTTT
cdr3_aa: CATSRGQEEQTDTQYF

v_call: TRBV10-3
j_call: TRBJ1-6
d_call: TRBD1
clone_size: .
cdr3_nt: TGTGCCATCAGTGAGGTTAAGACAGGGGGTTCTTACAATTCACCCCTCCACTTT
cdr3_aa: CAISEVKTGGSYNSPLHF

v_call: TRBV3-1/TRBV3-2
j_call: TRBJ2-7
d_call: .
clone_size: .
cdr3_nt: TGTGCCAGCAGCCTTCGGTCCCACTACGAGCAGTACTTC
cdr3_aa: CASSLRSHYEQYF

v_call: TRBV6-5
j_call: TRBJ2-2
d_call: .
clone_size: many
cdr3_nt: TGTGCCAGCAGCTCACTTTCGGACACCGGGGAGCTGTTTTTT
cdr3_aa: CASSSLSDTGELFF

v_call: TRBV19
j_call: TRBJ2-2
d_call: TRBD1
clone_size: many
cdr3_nt: TGTGCCAGTAGTCCTGACAGGGGCGACACCGGGGAGCTGTTTTTT
cdr3_aa: CASSPDRGDTGELFF

v_call: TRBV11-2
j_call: TRBJ2-3
d_call: .
clone_size: .
cdr3_nt: TGTGCCAGCAGCTTAGTAGTAGGGACTAGCACAGATACGCAGTATTTT
cdr3_aa: CASSLVVGTSTDTQYF

v_call: TRBV18
j_call: TRBJ1-1
d_call: .
clone_size: once
cdr3_nt: TGTGCCAGCTCACCACCAAACGGGGTGAACACTGAAGCTTTCTTT
cdr3_aa: CASSPPNGVNTEAFF

v_call: TRBV7-3
j_call: TRBJ1-1
d_call: .
clone_size: few
cdr3_nt: TGTGCCAGCAGCTTAGGGCAGTCGGCCACTGAAGCTTTCTTT
cdr3_aa: CASSLGQSATEAFF

v_call: TRBV14
j_call: TRBJ2-1
d_call: .
clone_size: .
cdr3_nt: TGTGCCAGCAGCCAAGGGGCGGGGAATCGGCAGTTCTTC
cdr3_aa: CASSQGAGNRQFF

v_call: TRBV13
j_call: TRBJ1-4
d_call: .
clone_size: .
cdr3_nt: TGTGCCAGCAGCCTAAAGCCCAGGGATGAAAAACTGTTTTTT
cdr3_aa: CASSLKPRDEKLFF

v_call: TRBV7-9
j_call: TRBJ2-2
d_call: .
clone_size: .
cdr3_nt: TGTGCCAGCAGCTTCTCGGTGATGGAGCTGTTTTTT
cdr3_aa: CASSFSVMELFF

v_call: TRBV9
j_call: TRBJ2-3
d_call: .
clone_size: .
cdr3_nt: TGTGCCAGCAGCCCACCCCCGCCGGGTCCAGATACGCAGTATTTT
cdr3_aa: CASSPPPPGPDTQYF

v_call: TRBV19
j_call: TRBJ2-7
d_call: .
clone_size: .
cdr3_nt: TGTGCCAGTAGGGGCCTTGGGGGCGGAAGCGAGCAGTACTTC
cdr3_aa: CASRGLGGGSEQYF

v_call: TRBV4-1
j_call: TRBJ2-5
d_call: TRBD1
clone_size: .
cdr3_nt: TGCGCCAGCAGCCGAGACAGGGAAGAGACCCAGTACTTC
cdr3_aa: CASSRDREETQYF

v_call: TRBV10-3
j_call: TRBJ2-5
d_call: TRBD2
clone_size: once
cdr3_nt: TGTGCCATCAGTGTAAAGCGGGGACAAGAGACCCAGTACTTC
cdr3_aa: CAISVKRGQETQYF

v_call: TRBV6-6
j_call: TRBJ1-1
d_call: .
clone_size: .
cdr3_nt: TGTGCCAGCAGGCAACAGGCGAAAAACACTGAAGCTTTCTTT
cdr3_aa: CASRQQAKNTEAFF

v_call: TRBV18
j_call: TRBJ1-1
d_call: .
clone_size: .
cdr3_nt: TGTGCCAGCTCACCTGCATCAGGAGGGACTGAAGCTTTCTTT
cdr3_aa: CASSPASGGTEAFF

v_call: TRBV4-2
j_call: TRBJ1-5
d_call: .
clone_size: .
cdr3_nt: TGTGCCAGCAGCCCCGGGCAGGGTGAGGTAGAGCAGCCCCAGCATTTT
cdr3_aa: CASSPGQGEVEQPQHF

v_call: TRBV7-9
j_call: TRBJ2-1
d_call: .
clone_size: .
cdr3_nt: TGTGCCAGCAGCTGGCACGGGACAACTGTGTCCTACAATGAGCAGTTCTTC
cdr3_aa: CASSWHGTTVSYNEQFF

v_call: TRBV5-5
j_call: TRBJ1-1
d_call: TRBD1
clone_size: few
cdr3_nt: TGTGCCAGCAGCTTCCAGACAGGGGCAAACACTGAAGCTTTCTTT
cdr3_aa: CASSFQTGANTEAFF

v_call: TRBV11-3
j_call: TRBJ1-1
d_call: TRBD1
clone_size: .
cdr3_nt: TGTGCCAGCAGCCCGGGACAGAGCCTTGAAGCTTTCTTT
cdr3_aa: CASSPGQSLEAFF

v_call: TRBV4-1
j_call: TRBJ2-3
d_call: .
clone_size: .
cdr3_nt: TGCGCCAGCAGCCAGGTCGGTGGGGGCCCCACAGATACGCAGTATTTT
cdr3_aa: CASSQVGGGPTDTQYF

v_call: TRBV5-1
j_call: TRBJ1-2
d_call: .
clone_size: .
cdr3_nt: TGCGCCAGCAGCTCGGACAGTACTAGTAACTATGGCTACACCTTC
cdr3_aa: CASSSDSTSNYGYTF

v_call: TRBV7-9
j_call: TRBJ1-4
d_call: .
clone_size: .
cdr3_nt: TGTGCCAGCAGCCCGGGGGGACAATCTAATGAAAAACTGTTTTTT
cdr3_aa: CASSPGGQSNEKLFF

v_call: TRBV10-3
j_call: TRBJ2-5
d_call: TRBD1
clone_size: few
cdr3_nt: TGTGCCATCAGTGGAAGACAGGGAAAAGAGACCCAGTACTTC
cdr3_aa: CAISGRQGKETQYF

v_call: TRBV3-1/TRBV3-2
j_call: TRBJ2-7
d_call: TRBD1
clone_size: .
cdr3_nt: TGTGCCAGCAGCCCAAACCACGGACAGGGGGCAAGCGTGCAGTACTTC
cdr3_aa: CASSPNHGQGASVQYF

v_call: TRBV15
j_call: TRBJ1-5
d_call: .
clone_size: .
cdr3_nt: TGTGCCACCAGCTGGGAGGGCCGGGGCAATCAGCCCCAGCATTTT
cdr3_aa: CATSWEGRGNQPQHF

v_call: TRBV6-5
j_call: TRBJ1-1
d_call: TRBD1
clone_size: .
cdr3_nt: TGTGCCAGCAGCTCGCAACAGGGGGTTTACGCTGAAGCTTTCTTT
cdr3_aa: CASSSQQGVYAEAFF

v_call: TRBV7-9
j_call: TRBJ1-4
d_call: TRBD1
clone_size: .
cdr3_nt: TGTGCCAGCAGCCCAAGGGGGACAGGTGATGAAAAACTGTTTTTT
cdr3_aa: CASSPRGTGDEKLFF

v_call: TRBV9
j_call: TRBJ2-7
d_call: TRBD2
clone_size: .
cdr3_nt: TGTGCCAGCAGCCCAGACAGCGGGGGACTCCACTACGAGCAGTACTTC
cdr3_aa: CASSPDSGGLHYEQYF

v_call: TRBV4-2
j_call: TRBJ2-5
d_call: TRBD2
clone_size: .
cdr3_nt: TGTGCCAGCAGCCAAGTGTACGGGGGGGAGACCCAGTACTTC
cdr3_aa: CASSQVYGGETQYF

v_call: TRBV3-1/TRBV3-2
j_call: TRBJ1-1
d_call: .
clone_size: .
cdr3_nt: TGTGCCAGCACCCCACACACGACAGCAAGTGGGTCTGAAGCTTTCTTT
cdr3_aa: CASTPHTTASGSEAFF

v_call: TRBV5-1
j_call: TRBJ2-3
d_call: .
clone_size: few
cdr3_nt: TGCGCCAGCAGCTTGGCCACAGATACAGATACGCAGTATTTT
cdr3_aa: CASSLATDTDTQYF

v_call: TRBV7-6
j_call: TRBJ2-1
d_call: .
clone_size: .
cdr3_nt: TGTGCCAGCAGCTTGCGACTTAGGACAAGATACAATGAGCAGTTCTTC
cdr3_aa: CASSLRLRTRYNEQFF

v_call: TRBV9
j_call: TRBJ2-3
d_call: TRBD2
clone_size: .
cdr3_nt: TGTGCCAGCAGCGTAGGGATCTATACCGGGGGGGCAGATACGCAGTATTTT
cdr3_aa: CASSVGIYTGGADTQYF

v_call: TRBV11-2
j_call: TRBJ2-7
d_call: .
clone_size: .
cdr3_nt: TGTGCCAGCAGCTTCGGGACAATCTACGAGCAGTACTTC
cdr3_aa: CASSFGTIYEQYF

v_call: TRBV7-9
j_call: TRBJ2-2
d_call: .
clone_size: .
cdr3_nt: TGTGCCAGCAGGTCAACCGAAGCCGGTCCTTTAACGAACACCGGGGAGCTGTTTTTT
cdr3_aa: CASRSTEAGPLTNTGELFF

v_call: TRBV27
j_call: TRBJ1-2
d_call: .
clone_size: .
cdr3_nt: TGTGCCAGCAGTCCGGGGGAGGGGAACTATGGCTACACCTTC
cdr3_aa: CASSPGEGNYGYTF